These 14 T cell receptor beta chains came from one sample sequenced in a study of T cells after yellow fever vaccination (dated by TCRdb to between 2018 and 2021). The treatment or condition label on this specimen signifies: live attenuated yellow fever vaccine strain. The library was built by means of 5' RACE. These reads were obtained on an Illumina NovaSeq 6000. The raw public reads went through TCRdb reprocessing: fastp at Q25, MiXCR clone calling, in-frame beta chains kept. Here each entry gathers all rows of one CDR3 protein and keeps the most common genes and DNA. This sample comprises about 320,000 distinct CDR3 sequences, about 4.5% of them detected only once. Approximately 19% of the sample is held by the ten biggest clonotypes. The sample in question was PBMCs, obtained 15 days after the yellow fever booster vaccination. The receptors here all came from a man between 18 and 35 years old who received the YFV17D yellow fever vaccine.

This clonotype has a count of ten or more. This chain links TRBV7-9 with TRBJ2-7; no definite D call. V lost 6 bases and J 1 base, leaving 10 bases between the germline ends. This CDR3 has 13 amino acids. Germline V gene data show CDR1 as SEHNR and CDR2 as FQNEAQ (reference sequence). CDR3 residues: CASRSPGSYEQYF. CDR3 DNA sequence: TGTGCCAGCAGGTCCCCCGGTTCCTACGAGCAGTACTTC.

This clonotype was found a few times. CDR3 sequence (DNA): TGCGCCAGCAGCCAAGACGTTCGGCAAATGAACACTGAAGCTTTCTTT. Amino acid sequence: CASSQDVRQMNTEAFF. The chain is built from TRBV4-3 and TRBJ1-1; D call uncertain. Per germline, CDR1 LGHNA and CDR2 YSLEER. This CDR3 has 16 amino acids. V was pared by 0 bases and J by 0 bases, with 11 bases between.

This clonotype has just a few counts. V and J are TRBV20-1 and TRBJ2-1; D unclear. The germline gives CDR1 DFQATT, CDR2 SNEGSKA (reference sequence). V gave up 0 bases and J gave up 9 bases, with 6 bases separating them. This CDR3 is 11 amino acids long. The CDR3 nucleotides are TGCAGTGCTAGAGAAACGCTTGAGCAGTTCTTC. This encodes CSARETLEQFF.

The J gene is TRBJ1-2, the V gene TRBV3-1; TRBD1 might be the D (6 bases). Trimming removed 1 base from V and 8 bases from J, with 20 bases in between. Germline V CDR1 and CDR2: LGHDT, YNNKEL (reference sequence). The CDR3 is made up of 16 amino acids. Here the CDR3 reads CASSQVMSGGQGGYTF. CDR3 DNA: TGTGCCAGCAGCCAAGTTATGAGCGGGGGCCAAGGGGGCTACACCTTC. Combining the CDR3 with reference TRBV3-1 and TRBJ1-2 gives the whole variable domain DTAVSQTPKYLVTQMGNDKSIKCEQNLGHDTMYWYKQDSKKFLKIMFSYNNKELIINETVPNRFSPKSPDKAHLNLHINSLELGDSAVYFCASSQVMSGGQGGYTFGSGTRLTVV.

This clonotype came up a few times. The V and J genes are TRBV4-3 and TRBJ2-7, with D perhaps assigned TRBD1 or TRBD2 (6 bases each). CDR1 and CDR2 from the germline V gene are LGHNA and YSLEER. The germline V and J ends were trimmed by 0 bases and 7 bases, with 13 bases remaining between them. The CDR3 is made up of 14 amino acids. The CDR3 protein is CASSQEGGRWEQYV. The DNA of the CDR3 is TGCGCCAGCAGCCAAGAAGGGGGGCGGTGGGAGCAGTACGTC.

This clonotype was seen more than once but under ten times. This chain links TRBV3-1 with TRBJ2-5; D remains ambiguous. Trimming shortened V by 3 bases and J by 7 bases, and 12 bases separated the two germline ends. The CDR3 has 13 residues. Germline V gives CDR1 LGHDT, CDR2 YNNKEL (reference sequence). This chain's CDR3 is CASSHGRSGTQYF. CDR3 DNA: TGTGCCAGCAGCCACGGTCGCTCAGGGACCCAGTACTTC.

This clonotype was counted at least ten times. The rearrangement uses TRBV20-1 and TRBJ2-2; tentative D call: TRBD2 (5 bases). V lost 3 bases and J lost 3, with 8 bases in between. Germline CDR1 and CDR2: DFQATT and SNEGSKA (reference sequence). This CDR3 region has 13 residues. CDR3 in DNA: TGCAGTGCTAGTAAACTAGACACCGGGGAGCTGTTTTTT. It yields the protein CSASKLDTGELFF.

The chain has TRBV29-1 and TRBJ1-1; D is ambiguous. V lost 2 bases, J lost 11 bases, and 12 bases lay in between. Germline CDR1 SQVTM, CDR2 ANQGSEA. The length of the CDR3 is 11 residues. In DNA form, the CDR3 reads TGCAGCGTTGAAATCACGGTCTTGGCTTTCTTT. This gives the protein CSVEITVLAFF.

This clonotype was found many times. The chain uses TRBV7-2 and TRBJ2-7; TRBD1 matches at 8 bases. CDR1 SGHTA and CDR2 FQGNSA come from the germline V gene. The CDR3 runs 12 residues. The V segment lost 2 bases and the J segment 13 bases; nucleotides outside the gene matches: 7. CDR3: CASSLPEDRAYF. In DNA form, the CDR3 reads TGTGCCAGCAGCTTACCCGAGGACAGGGCTTACTTC.

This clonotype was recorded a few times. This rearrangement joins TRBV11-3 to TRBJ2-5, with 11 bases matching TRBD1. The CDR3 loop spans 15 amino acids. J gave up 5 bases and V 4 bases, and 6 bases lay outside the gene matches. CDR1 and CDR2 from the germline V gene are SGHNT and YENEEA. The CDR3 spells CASSSGQGAMETQYF. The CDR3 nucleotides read TGTGCCAGCAGCTCCGGACAGGGGGCCATGGAGACCCAGTACTTC. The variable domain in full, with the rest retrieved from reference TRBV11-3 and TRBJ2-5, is EAGVVQSPRYKIIEKKQPVAFWCNPISGHNTLYWYLQNLGQGPELLIRYENEEAVDDSQLPKDRFSAERLKGVDSTLKIQPAELGDSAVYLCASSSGQGAMETQYFGPGTRLLVL.

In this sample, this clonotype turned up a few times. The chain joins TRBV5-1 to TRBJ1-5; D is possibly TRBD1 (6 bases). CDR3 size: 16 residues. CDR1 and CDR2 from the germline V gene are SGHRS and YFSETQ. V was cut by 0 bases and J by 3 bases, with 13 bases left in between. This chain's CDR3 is CASSLGGGQLNQPQHF. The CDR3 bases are TGCGCCAGCAGCTTGGGTGGCGGACAGCTCAATCAGCCCCAGCATTTT.

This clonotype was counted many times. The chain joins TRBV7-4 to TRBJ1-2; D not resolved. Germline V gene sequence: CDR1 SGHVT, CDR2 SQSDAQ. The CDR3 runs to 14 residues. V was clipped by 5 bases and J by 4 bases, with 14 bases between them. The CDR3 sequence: CASSATSHTYGYTF. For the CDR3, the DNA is TGTGCCAGCAGCGCGACTTCCCACACCTATGGCTACACCTTC.

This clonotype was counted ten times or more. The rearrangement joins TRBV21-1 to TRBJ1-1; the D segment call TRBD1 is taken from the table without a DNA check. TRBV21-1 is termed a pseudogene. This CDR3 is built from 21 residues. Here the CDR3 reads CASSLMRGRGRKIPSNTEAFF. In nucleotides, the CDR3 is TGTGCCAGCAGCCTCATGAGGGGGAGAGGCAGAAAAATACCTTCGAACACTGAAGCTTTCTTT.

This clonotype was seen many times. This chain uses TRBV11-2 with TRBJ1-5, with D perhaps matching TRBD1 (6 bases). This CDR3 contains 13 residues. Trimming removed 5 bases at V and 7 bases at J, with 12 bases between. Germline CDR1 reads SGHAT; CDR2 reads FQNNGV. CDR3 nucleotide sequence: TGTGCCAGCAGCATAGGGAGGGGGCAGCCCCAGCATTTT. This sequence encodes CASSIGRGQPQHF. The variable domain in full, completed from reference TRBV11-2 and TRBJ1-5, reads EAGVAQSPRYKIIEKRQSVAFWCNPISGHATLYWYQQILGQGPKLLIQFQNNGVVDDSQLPKDRFSAERLKGVDSTLKIQPAKLEDSAVYLCASSIGRGQPQHFGDGTRLSIL.